The rows below give T cell receptor beta chains drawn from one sample of a study of blood T cell repertoires in COVID-19. Repertoires were generated with immunoSEQ multiplex PCR, while TCRdb's copy carries only in-frame clones and drops some. The table includes 280,000 or so clones, 83% detected once. The sample was peripheral blood. These TCRs come from a woman aged 45-65 years who had recovered from COVID-19. Both conserved end residues are part of each CDR3. The D gene is left open where the match is weak. The listing skips clone size in some rows; elsewhere it reads once, few, many or a size class.

D gene	V gene	J gene	clone size	CDR3 protein	CDR3 DNA
.	TRBV11-1	TRBJ2-2	few	CASSSASANGELFF	TGTGCCAGCAGCTCGGCTAGCGCGAACGGGGAGCTGTTTTTT
.	TRBV21-1	TRBJ2-3	.	CASSKINRYSTDTQYF	TGTGCCAGCAGCAAAATTAACAGGTATAGCACAGATACGCAGTATTTT
TRBD1	TRBV7-6	TRBJ2-6	.	CASSLGTGGNGANVLTF	TGTGCCAGCAGCTTGGGGACAGGGGGCAATGGGGCCAACGTCCTGACTTTC
TRBD1	TRBV28	TRBJ1-5	.	CASSSGQFNQPQHF	TGTGCCAGCAGTTCGGGACAGTTTAATCAGCCCCAGCATTTT
TRBD1	TRBV5-5	TRBJ2-7	.	CASSLVGDRGGYEQYF	TGTGCCAGCAGCTTGGTGGGGGACAGAGGGGGCTACGAGCAGTACTTC
.	TRBV12-3/TRBV12-4	TRBJ2-2	.	CASSSSLGLFF	TGTGCCAGCAGCAGCTCCCTAGGGCTGTTTTTT
.	TRBV18	TRBJ1-1	.	CASSPLTVNTEAFF	TGTGCCAGCTCACCGTTGACAGTGAACACTGAAGCTTTCTTT
TRBD1	TRBV19	TRBJ2-7	once	CASSPGGQGVYEQYF	TGTGCCAGTAGCCCTGGGGGACAGGGAGTCTACGAGCAGTACTTC
.	TRBV6-2/TRBV6-3	TRBJ2-7	.	CASSYLGPGDHEQYF	TGTGCCAGCAGTTATCTTGGGCCAGGGGACCACGAGCAGTACTTC
.	TRBV5-1	TRBJ1-4	.	CASSSGHTATNEKLFF	TGCGCCAGCAGCTCCGGACATACTGCAACTAATGAAAAACTGTTTTTT
.	TRBV4-3	TRBJ1-2	.	CASSQEQQAGYGYTF	TGCGCCAGCAGCCAAGAGCAGCAGGCCGGCTATGGCTACACCTTC
TRBD1	TRBV6-4	TRBJ2-1	.	CASSDWNRGRRKEQFF	TGTGCCAGCAGTGACTGGAACAGGGGGCGCCGAAAAGAGCAGTTCTTC
TRBD2	TRBV5-1	TRBJ2-3	.	CASSPTPGGPADTQYF	TGCGCCAGCAGCCCGACCCCGGGGGGGCCGGCAGATACGCAGTATTTT
.	TRBV27	TRBJ2-3	.	CASSLSETFLSDTQYF	TGTGCCAGCAGTTTATCCGAGACATTTCTTTCTGATACGCAGTATTTT
TRBD2	TRBV9	TRBJ2-3	.	CASSAGLAGLTDTQYF	TGTGCCAGCAGCGCGGGACTAGCGGGACTCACAGATACGCAGTATTTT
TRBD2	TRBV7-3	TRBJ2-1	.	CASSLTTSGSGEQFF	TGTGCCAGCAGCTTAACGACTAGCGGGAGTGGTGAGCAGTTCTTC
.	TRBV28	TRBJ1-5	.	CASSPHSGGQNQPQHF	TGTGCCAGCAGTCCCCATTCCGGGGGGCAAAATCAGCCCCAGCATTTT
.	TRBV28	TRBJ1-2	.	CASSPSRAWGAGYGYTF	TGTGCCAGCAGCCCGAGTCGGGCGTGGGGCGCAGGCTATGGCTACACCTTC
TRBD1	TRBV30	TRBJ1-1	.	CACSPGDRMNTEAFF	TGTGCCTGTTCTCCGGGGGACAGGATGAACACTGAAGCTTTCTTT
TRBD2	TRBV9	TRBJ2-1	.	CASSVSTSGGITYNEQFF	TGTGCCAGCAGCGTCAGTACTAGCGGGGGTATTACCTACAATGAGCAGTTCTTC
.	TRBV9	TRBJ2-7	.	CASSVGLTSYEQYF	TGTGCCAGCAGCGTAGGATTAACTTCCTACGAGCAGTACTTC
TRBD2	TRBV4-2	TRBJ2-3	.	CASSQGAGGNTDTQYF	TGTGCCAGCAGCCAAGGAGCGGGGGGCAACACAGATACGCAGTATTTT